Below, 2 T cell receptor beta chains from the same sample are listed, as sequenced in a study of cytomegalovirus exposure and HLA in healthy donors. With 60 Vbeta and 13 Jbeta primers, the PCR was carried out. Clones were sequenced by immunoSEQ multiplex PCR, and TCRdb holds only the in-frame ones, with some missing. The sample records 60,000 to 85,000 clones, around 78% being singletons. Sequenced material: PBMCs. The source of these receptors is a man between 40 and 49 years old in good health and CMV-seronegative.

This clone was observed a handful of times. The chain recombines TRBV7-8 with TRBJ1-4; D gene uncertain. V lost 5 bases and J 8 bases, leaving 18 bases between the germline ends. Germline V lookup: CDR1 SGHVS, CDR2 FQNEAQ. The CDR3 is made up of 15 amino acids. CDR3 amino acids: CASSRRATGGEKLFF. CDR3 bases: TGTGCCAGCAGCCGGCGGGCCACCGGAGGGGAAAAACTGTTTTTT.

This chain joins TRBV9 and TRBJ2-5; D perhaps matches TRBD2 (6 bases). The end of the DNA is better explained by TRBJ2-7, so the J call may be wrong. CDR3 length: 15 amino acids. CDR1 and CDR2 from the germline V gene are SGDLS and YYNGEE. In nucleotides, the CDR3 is TGTGCCAGCAGCGTAGGGGGAGGAAACTCCTACGAGCAGTACTTC. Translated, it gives CASSVGGGNSYEQYF.